A single sample is the source of the 9 T cell receptor beta chains below, sequenced in a study of shared clonotypes between healthy human individuals. Method: immunoSEQ multiplex PCR; TCRdb's copy keeps in-frame clones and lacks some. Among about 1 million clones listed, around 76% were seen once. The sample taken for sequencing was memory CD4+ T cells sorted from blood. Subset defined: CD45RA-negative fraction. All receptors derive from a man aged 18 to 29 in good health.

In its sample, this clone was seen a few times. The V and J genes are TRBV19 and TRBJ2-7; TRBD1 matches at 7 bases. Germline assignment: CDR1 LNHDA and CDR2 SQIVND (reference sequence). The J segment lost 4 bases and the V segment lost 4 bases, leaving 19 bases of the junction unmatched. The CDR3 runs to 18 residues. DNA of the CDR3: TGTGCCAGTAGTAAGGGGTCAGGGGCGTGGACAGGATCTTACGAGCAGTACTTC. Its translation is CASSKGSGAWTGSYEQYF.

In this sample, this clone turned up a few times. This chain joins TRBV5-4 and TRBJ2-1, with TRBD2 identical over 15 bases. With V trimmed by 3 bases and J by 4 bases, 2 bases remained unmatched. The germline V gene encodes CDR1 SGHNT and CDR2 YYREEE (reference sequence). The CDR3 has 16 residues. CDR3 nucleotide sequence: TGTGCCAGCAGCTCTGGGACTAGCGGGGGGTACAATGAGCAGTTCTTC. Translated: CASSSGTSGGYNEQFF. The variable domain in full, with the rest retrieved from reference TRBV5-4 and TRBJ2-1, is ETGVTQSPTHLIKTRGQQVTLRCSSQSGHNTVSWYQQALGQGPQFIFQYYREEENGRGNFPPRFSGLQFPNYSSELNVNALELDDSALYLCASSSGTSGGYNEQFFGPGTRLTVL.

With respect to this clone: Other DNA sequences in the sample encode the same CDR3. The V call is TRBV18, the J call TRBJ1-6, with 8 bases aligning to TRBD1. V was pared by 3 bases and J by 7 bases, with 2 bases of the junction left unmatched. Germline values: CDR1 KGHSH, CDR2 LQKENI. This CDR3 is built from 14 residues. CDR3 nucleotides: TGTGCCAGCTCACCGGGACAGGACAATTCACCCCTCCACTTT. It specifies CASSPGQDNSPLHF.

The CDR3 reads CASSLRPDSEAFF. CDR3 nucleotides: TGTGCCAGCAGCCTTCGCCCGGACAGTGAAGCTTTCTTT. The chain combines TRBV7-2 with TRBJ1-1; possibly TRBD1 for D (6 bases). The germline CDR1 and CDR2 sequences are SGHTA and FQGNSA. CDR3 length equals 13 residues. Between the trimmed V and J ends, which lost 5 bases and 7 bases, there was a span of 14 bases.

The chain recombines TRBV19 with TRBJ2-5; maybe TRBD1 (5 bases). V lost 3 bases and J 4 bases, leaving 9 bases between the germline ends. The CDR3 is 13 amino acids. Germline V gives CDR1 LNHDA, CDR2 SQIVND (reference sequence). CDR3 residues: CASSIGARETQYF. The CDR3, as DNA: TGTGCCAGTAGTATTGGGGCGCGAGAGACCCAGTACTTC.

CDR3 DNA sequence: TGTGCCAGCAGGCTACTAGCAGTACACACAGATACGCAGTATTTT. This gives the protein CASRLLAVHTDTQYF. The chain joins TRBV2 to TRBJ2-3, with D possibly TRBD2 on 6 matching bases. The CDR3 contains 15 residues. Between the trimmed V and J ends, which lost 6 bases and 2 bases, there was a span of 15 bases. Looked up from germline, CDR1 is SNHLY and CDR2 is FYNNEI.

The V call is TRBV19, the J call TRBJ1-1; D is uncertain. Trimming removed 3 bases at V and 1 base at J, with 12 bases between. The CDR3 is made up of 15 amino acids. Germline V gene lookup returns CDR1 LNHDA and CDR2 SQIVND (reference sequence). CDR3 nucleotide sequence: TGTGCCAGTAGTATGACTCCGGGCCGGAACACTGAAGCTTTCTTT. This codes for CASSMTPGRNTEAFF. The full variable domain, its missing parts supplied by reference TRBV19 and TRBJ1-1, is DGGITQSPKYLFRKEGQNVTLSCEQNLNHDAMYWYRQDPGQGLRLIYYSQIVNDFQKGDIAEGYSVSREKKESFPLTVTSAQKNPTAFYLCASSMTPGRNTEAFFGQGTRLTVV.

The CDR3, as DNA: TGTGCCAGCAGCTTATTCGAGCGGATGGGAGAGCAGTACTTC. As protein: CASSLFERMGEQYF. This chain connects TRBV7-2 to TRBJ2-7; D may be TRBD2 (5 bases). Germline V lookup: CDR1 SGHTA, CDR2 FQGNSA. The CDR3 spans 14 residues. V was trimmed by 2 bases and J by 7 bases, leaving 15 bases between them.

As regards this clone: Other DNA sequences within the sample encode an identical CDR3. V usage is TRBV30 and J usage is TRBJ1-5; D is unclear. The CDR3 totals 13 residues. CDR1 and CDR2 (germline): GTSNPN, SVGIG (reference sequence). V lost 0 bases to trimming and J lost 4 bases, with 7 bases between them. This chain's CDR3 is CAWSVNSNQPQHF. The DNA for the CDR3 is TGTGCCTGGAGTGTTAACTCTAATCAGCCCCAGCATTTT.